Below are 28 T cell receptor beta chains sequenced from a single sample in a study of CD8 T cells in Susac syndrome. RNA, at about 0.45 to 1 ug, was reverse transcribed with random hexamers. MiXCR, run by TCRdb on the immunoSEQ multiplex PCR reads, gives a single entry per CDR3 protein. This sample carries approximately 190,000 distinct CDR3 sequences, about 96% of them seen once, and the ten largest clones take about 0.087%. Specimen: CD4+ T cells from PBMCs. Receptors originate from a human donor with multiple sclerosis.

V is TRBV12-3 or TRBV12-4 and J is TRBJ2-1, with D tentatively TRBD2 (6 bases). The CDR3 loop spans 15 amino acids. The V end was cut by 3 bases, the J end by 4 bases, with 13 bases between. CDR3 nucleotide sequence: TGTGCCAGCAGTTTTAGGCGGGGAGAATACAATGAGCAGTTCTTC. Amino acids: CASSFRRGEYNEQFF.

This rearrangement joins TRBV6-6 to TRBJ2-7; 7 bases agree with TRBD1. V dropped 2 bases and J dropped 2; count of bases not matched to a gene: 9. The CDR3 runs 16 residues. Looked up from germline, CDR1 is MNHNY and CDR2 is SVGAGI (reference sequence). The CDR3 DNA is TGTGCCAGCAGTTACCGTACAGGGGCCCTTCCCTACGAGCAGTACTTC. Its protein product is CASSYRTGALPYEQYF.

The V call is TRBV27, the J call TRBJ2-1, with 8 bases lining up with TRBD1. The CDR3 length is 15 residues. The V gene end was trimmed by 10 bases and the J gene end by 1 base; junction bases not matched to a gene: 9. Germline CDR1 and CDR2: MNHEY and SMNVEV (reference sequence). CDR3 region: CATLARQGSYNEQFF. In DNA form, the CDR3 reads TGTGCCACTTTGGCCCGACAGGGGTCCTACAATGAGCAGTTCTTC.

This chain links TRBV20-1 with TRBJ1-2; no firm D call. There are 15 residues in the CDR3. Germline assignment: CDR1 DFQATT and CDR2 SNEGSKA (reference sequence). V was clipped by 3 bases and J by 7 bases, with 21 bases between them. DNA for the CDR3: TGCAGTGCTAGGCTATTCGGGGTGGTAAAGAGTGGCTACACCTTC. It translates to CSARLFGVVKSGYTF.

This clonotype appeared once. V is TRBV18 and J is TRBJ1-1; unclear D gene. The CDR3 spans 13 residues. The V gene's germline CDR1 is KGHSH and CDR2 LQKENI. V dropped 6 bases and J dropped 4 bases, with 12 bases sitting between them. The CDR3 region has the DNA TGTGCCAGCTCCCCCGACCAGTTCACTGAAGCTTTCTTT. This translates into CASSPDQFTEAFF.

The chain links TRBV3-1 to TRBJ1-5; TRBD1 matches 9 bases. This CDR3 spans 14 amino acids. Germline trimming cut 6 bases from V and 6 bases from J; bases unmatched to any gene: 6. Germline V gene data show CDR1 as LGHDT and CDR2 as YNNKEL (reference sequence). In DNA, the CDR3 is TGTGCCAGCAGTCCCGGGACAGGGAGTCAGCCCCAGCATTTT. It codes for CASSPGTGSQPQHF. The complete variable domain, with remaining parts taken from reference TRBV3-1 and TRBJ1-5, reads DTAVSQTPKYLVTQMGNDKSIKCEQNLGHDTMYWYKQDSKKFLKIMFSYNNKELIINETVPNRFSPKSPDKAHLNLHINSLELGDSAVYFCASSPGTGSQPQHFGDGTRLSIL.

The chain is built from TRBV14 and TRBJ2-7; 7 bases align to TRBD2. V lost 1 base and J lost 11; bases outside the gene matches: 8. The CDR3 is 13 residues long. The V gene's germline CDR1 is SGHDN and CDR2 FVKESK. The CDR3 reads CASSQGAGVRKYF. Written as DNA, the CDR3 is TGTGCCAGCAGCCAAGGGGCGGGAGTAAGGAAGTACTTC.

The CDR3 protein is CAWSVGLPSDYGYTF. In nucleotides, the CDR3 is TGTGCCTGGAGTGTAGGGCTCCCGTCGGACTATGGCTACACCTTC. J is TRBJ1-2 and V is TRBV30; no clear D gene. The ends were cut back, 0 bases at V and 3 bases at J, with 14 bases in the middle. CDR3 length: 15 amino acids. Germline V gives CDR1 GTSNPN, CDR2 SVGIG (reference sequence).

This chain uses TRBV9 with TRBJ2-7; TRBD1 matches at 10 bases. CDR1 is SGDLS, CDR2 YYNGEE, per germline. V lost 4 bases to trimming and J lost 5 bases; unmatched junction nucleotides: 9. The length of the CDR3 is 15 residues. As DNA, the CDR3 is TGTGCCAGCAGCCCTCGACAGGGGGCAATGGACGAGCAGTACTTC. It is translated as CASSPRQGAMDEQYF.

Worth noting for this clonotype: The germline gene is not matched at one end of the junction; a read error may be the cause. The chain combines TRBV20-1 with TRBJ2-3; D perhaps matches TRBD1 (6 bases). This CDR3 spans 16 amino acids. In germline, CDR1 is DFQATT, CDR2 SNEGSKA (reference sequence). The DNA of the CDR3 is TGCAGTGCTAGACTCCCAGGGGCTATTATCACAGATACGCAGTTTTTT. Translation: CSARLPGAIITDTQFF.

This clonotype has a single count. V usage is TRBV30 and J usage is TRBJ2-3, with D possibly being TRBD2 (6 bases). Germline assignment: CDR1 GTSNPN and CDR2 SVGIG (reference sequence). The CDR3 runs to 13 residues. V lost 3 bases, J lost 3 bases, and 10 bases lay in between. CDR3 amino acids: CAWSHSGTDTQYF. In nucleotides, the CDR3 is TGTGCCTGGAGCCATAGCGGAACAGATACGCAGTATTTT.

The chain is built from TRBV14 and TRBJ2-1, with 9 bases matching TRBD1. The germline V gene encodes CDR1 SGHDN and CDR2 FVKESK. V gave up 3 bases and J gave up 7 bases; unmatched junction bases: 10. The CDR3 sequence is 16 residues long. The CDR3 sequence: CASSHTWDRDQNEQFF. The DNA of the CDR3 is TGTGCCAGCAGCCACACTTGGGACAGGGACCAAAATGAGCAGTTCTTC.

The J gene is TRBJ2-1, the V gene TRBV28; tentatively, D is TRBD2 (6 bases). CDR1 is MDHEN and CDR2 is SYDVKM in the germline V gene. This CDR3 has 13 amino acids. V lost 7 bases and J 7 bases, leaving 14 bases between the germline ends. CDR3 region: CASTPEGRNEQFF. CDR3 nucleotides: TGTGCCAGCACCCCGGAGGGCCGGAATGAGCAGTTCTTC.

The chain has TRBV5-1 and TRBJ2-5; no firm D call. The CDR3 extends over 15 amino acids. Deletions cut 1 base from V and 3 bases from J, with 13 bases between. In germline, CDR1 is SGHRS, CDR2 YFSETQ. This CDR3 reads CASSLLGTSEETQYF. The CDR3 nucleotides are TGCGCCAGCAGCTTGCTGGGCACCTCCGAAGAGACCCAGTACTTC.

This chain's CDR3 is CSARVLTSYNEQFF. The CDR3 DNA is TGCAGTGCTAGAGTGCTAACCTCCTACAATGAGCAGTTCTTC. The chain couples TRBV20-1 to TRBJ2-1; D gene uncertain. The V end lost 1 base, the J end lost 0 bases, and 7 bases lay between the germline ends. The CDR3 extends over 14 amino acids. The V gene's germline CDR1 is DFQATT and CDR2 SNEGSKA (reference sequence).

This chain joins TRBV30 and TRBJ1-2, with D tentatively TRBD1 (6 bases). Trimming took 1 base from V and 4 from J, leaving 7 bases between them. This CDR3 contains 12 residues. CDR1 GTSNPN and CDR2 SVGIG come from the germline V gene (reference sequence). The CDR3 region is CAWSAGAYGYTF. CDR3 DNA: TGTGCCTGGAGTGCAGGGGCCTATGGCTACACCTTC. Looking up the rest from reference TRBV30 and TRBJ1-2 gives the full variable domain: SQTIHQWPATLVQPVGSPLSLECTVEGTSNPNLYWYRQAAGRGLQLLFYSVGIGQISSEVPQNLSASRPQDRQFILSSKKLLLSDSGFYLCAWSAGAYGYTFGSGTRLTVV.

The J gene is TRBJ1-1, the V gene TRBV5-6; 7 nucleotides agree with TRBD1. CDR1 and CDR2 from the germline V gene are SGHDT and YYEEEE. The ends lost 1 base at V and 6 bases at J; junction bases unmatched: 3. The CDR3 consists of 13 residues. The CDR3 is CASSLTTGAEAFF. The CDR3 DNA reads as TGTGCCAGCAGCTTGACTACAGGGGCTGAAGCTTTCTTT.

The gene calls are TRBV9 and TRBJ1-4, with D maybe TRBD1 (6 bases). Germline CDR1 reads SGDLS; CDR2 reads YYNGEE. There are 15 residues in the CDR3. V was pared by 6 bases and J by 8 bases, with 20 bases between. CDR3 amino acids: CASTTGERGGEKLFF. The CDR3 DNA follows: TGTGCCAGCACCACCGGGGAGAGGGGGGGCGAAAAACTGTTTTTT.

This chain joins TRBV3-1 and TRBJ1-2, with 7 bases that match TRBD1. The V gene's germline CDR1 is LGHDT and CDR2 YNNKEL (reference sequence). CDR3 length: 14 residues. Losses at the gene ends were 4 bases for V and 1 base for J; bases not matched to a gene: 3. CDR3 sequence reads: CASSPGQNNYGYTF. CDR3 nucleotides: TGTGCCAGCAGCCCGGGACAGAATAACTATGGCTACACCTTC.

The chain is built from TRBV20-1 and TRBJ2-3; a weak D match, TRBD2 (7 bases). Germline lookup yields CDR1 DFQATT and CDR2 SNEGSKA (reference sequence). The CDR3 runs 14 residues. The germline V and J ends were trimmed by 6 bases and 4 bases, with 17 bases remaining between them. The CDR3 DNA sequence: TGCAGTGCATCTGCGGGGGCCGGTCCAGATACGCAGTATTTT. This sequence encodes CSASAGAGPDTQYF.

CDR3 DNA: TGTGCCAGCAGCTTGGCCAGAGGAAACATTCAGTACTTC. Amino acid sequence: CASSLARGNIQYF. The chain employs TRBV5-6 and TRBJ2-4, with D hard to call. Trimming stripped 0 bases from V and 6 bases from J, with 7 bases between. The CDR3 runs 13 residues. The germline V gene encodes CDR1 SGHDT and CDR2 YYEEEE.

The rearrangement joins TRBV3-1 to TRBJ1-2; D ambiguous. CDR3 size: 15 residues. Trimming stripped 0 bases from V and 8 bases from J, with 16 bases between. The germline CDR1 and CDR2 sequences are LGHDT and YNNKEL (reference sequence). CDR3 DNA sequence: TGTGCCAGCAGCCAAGAGTTTAGTGGGTATAGAGGCTACACCTTC. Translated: CASSQEFSGYRGYTF.

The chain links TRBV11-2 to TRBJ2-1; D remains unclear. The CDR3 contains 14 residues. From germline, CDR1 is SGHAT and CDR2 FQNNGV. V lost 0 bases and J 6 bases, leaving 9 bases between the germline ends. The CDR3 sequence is CASSLEGTGNEQFF. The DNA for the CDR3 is TGTGCCAGCAGCTTAGAGGGCACGGGCAATGAGCAGTTCTTC.

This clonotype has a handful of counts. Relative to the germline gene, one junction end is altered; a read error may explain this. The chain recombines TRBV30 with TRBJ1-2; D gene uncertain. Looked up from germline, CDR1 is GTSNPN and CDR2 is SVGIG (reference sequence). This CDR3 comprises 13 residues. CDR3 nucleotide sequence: TGTGCCTGGAGTCCCCAGTCTAACTATGGCTATACCTTC. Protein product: CAWSPQSNYGYTF.

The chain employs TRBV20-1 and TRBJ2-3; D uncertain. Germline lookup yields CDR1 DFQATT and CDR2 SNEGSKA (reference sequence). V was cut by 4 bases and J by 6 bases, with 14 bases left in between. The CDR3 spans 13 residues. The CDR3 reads CSAKLVGSDTQYF. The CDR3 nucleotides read TGCAGTGCTAAACTCGTGGGGTCCGATACGCAGTATTTT.

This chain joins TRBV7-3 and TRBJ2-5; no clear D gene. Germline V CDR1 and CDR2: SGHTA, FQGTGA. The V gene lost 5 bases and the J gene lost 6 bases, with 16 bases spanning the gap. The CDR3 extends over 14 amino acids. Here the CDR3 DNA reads TGTGCCAGCAGCCCCCGGGCTCATTCTCAGACCCAGTACTTC. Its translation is CASSPRAHSQTQYF.

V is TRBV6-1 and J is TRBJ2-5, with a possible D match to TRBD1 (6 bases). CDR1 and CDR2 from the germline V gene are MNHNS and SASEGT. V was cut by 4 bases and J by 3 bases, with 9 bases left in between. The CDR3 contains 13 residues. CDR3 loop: CASSGNREETQYF. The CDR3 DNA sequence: TGTGCCAGCAGTGGGAACAGGGAAGAGACCCAGTACTTC.

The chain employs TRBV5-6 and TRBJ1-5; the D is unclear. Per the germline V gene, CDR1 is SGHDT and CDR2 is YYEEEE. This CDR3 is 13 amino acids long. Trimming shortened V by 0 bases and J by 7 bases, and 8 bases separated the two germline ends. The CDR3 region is CASSLGVRQPQHF. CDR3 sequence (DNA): TGTGCCAGCAGCTTGGGGGTAAGACAGCCCCAGCATTTT.